This entry concerns a single T cell receptor (beta chain). The length of the CDR3 is 15 residues. CDR1 and CDR2 (germline): SGDLS, YYNGEE. The J segment lost 3 bases and the V segment lost 2 bases, leaving 7 bases of the junction unmatched. The sample originates from a study of blood T cell repertoires in COVID-19. The repertoire was sequenced with immunoSEQ multiplex PCR; TCRdb's copy has only in-frame clones and lacks some. In the table there are 200,000 to 300,000 clones, around 82% of which are singletons. The sample consisted of peripheral blood. The TCR comes from a human donor in a cohort sampled during active COVID-19. V usage is TRBV9 and J usage is TRBJ2-5; 7 bases are a match to TRBD2. The CDR3 reads CASSVLGGFEETQYF. The CDR3, as DNA: TGTGCCAGCAGCGTCCTCGGGGGGTTCGAAGAGACCCAGTACTTC. The whole variable domain, filled in from reference TRBV9 and TRBJ2-5, reads DSGVTQTPKHLITATGQRVTLRCSPRSGDLSVYWYQQSLDQGLQFLIQYYNGEERAKGNILERFSAQQFPDLHSELNLSSLELGDSALYFCASSVLGGFEETQYFGPGTRLLVL.